This TCR beta chain was captured in a study of CD8 T cells in ankylosing spondylitis. The study's findings and limits: In ankylosing spondylitis blood, a motif of roughly eight highly homologous TCR beta variants appeared characteristic.

This clonotype was picked up many times. Antigen: not known. Germline V gene sequence: CDR1 KGHSH, CDR2 LQKENI. This CDR3 has 15 residues. Losses at the gene ends were 0 bases for V and 13 bases for J; bases not matched to a gene: 10. From the 5' RACE reads, TCRdb called clonotypes with MiXCR, one entry per CDR3 protein. The data show more than 650,000 distinct CDR3 sequences, approximately 12% seen once. This chain uses TRBV18 with TRBJ2-1, with TRBD2 matching 9 bases. Sequencing was carried out using blood, either unsorted or a sorted T cell fraction (not recorded which). This clonotype was sampled from a male donor with ankylosing spondylitis. CDR3 coding DNA: TGTGCCAGCTCACCACCGACAAAACTAGCGGGTGAACAGTTCTTC. Protein product: CASSPPTKLAGEQFF.